The next 14 T cell receptor beta chains were all read from a single sample in a study of CD8+CD57+ T cells in acquired aplastic anemia. Patients chosen for sequencing had CD8+CD57+ cells that had expanded, as shown by flow cytometry. Investigators profiled TCR beta VDJ and CDR3 from genomic DNA template. TCRdb re-derived calls from the reads in MiXCR, one entry per CDR3 protein. The table records 160,000 or so distinct CDR3 sequences, roughly 48% of them present only once. The sequencing input was sorted CD4+, CD8+, or CD8+CD57+ T cells (not recorded which) from PBMCs. The receptors here all came from a human donor with aplastic anemia.

The sample holds many counts of this clonotype. The chain combines TRBV20-1 with TRBJ1-3; D is ambiguous. CDR1 and CDR2 (germline): DFQATT, SNEGSKA (reference sequence). With 6 bases removed from V and 4 bases from J, the gap between germline ends came to 19 bases. This CDR3 contains 15 residues. The CDR3 spells CSAAKTAMSGNTIYF. The CDR3 DNA reads as TGCAGTGCGGCCAAGACTGCAATGTCGGGAAACACCATATATTTT.

In its sample, this clonotype was seen many times. This sequence joins TRBV20-1 and TRBJ1-1, with D maybe TRBD1 (6 bases). The CDR3 totals 14 residues. The germline V gene has CDR1 DFQATT and CDR2 SNEGSKA (reference sequence). Trimming cost V 0 bases and J 7 bases, with 15 bases left between them. CDR3 sequence: CSARDMMGQSEAFF. As DNA, the CDR3 is TGCAGTGCTAGAGATATGATGGGACAAAGTGAAGCTTTCTTT.

This clonotype was detected a few times. The chain links TRBV2 to TRBJ1-6; TRBD1 is a possible D gene (5 bases). CDR3 length: 14 amino acids. Looked up from germline, CDR1 is SNHLY and CDR2 is FYNNEI. The germline V and J ends were trimmed by 7 bases and 9 bases, with 16 bases remaining between them. CDR3 bases: TGTGCCAGCATCGGGGACCGTGGAGGTTCACCCCTCCACTTT. Translation: CASIGDRGGSPLHF.

In DNA form, the CDR3 reads TGTGCCTGGAGTACCCCCGTCCCGATCCAAAACACCGGGGAGCTGTTTTTT. It codes for CAWSTPVPIQNTGELFF. This chain uses TRBV30 with TRBJ2-2; no clear D. Germline-derived CDR1 and CDR2 are GTSNPN and SVGIG (reference sequence). The CDR3 covers 17 residues. Trimming took 2 bases from V and 2 from J, leaving 18 bases between them. Combining the CDR3 with reference TRBV30 and TRBJ2-2 gives the whole variable domain SQTIHQWPATLVQPVGSPLSLECTVEGTSNPNLYWYRQAAGRGLQLLFYSVGIGQISSEVPQNLSASRPQDRQFILSSKKLLLSDSGFYLCAWSTPVPIQNTGELFFGEGSRLTVL.

The J gene is TRBJ2-3, the V gene TRBV3-1; tentatively, D is TRBD2 (6 bases). Germline-derived CDR1 and CDR2 are LGHDT and YNNKEL (reference sequence). This CDR3 spans 19 amino acids. V lost 4 bases to trimming and J lost 3 bases, with 26 bases between them. CDR3 bases: TGTGCCAGCAGCCCCCCGGGGGACCGTCAACTAGCTCGGACAGATACGCAGTATTTT. Protein sequence: CASSPPGDRQLARTDTQYF.

This clonotype was recorded at least ten times. This chain joins TRBV6-4 and TRBJ2-3; 14 positions match TRBD2. V dropped 5 bases and J dropped 6; count of bases not matched to a gene: 4. The CDR3 sequence is 15 residues long. Looked up from germline, CDR1 is MRHNA and CDR2 is SNTAGT. CDR3 sequence reads: CASSRTSGGLDTQYF. CDR3 nucleotides: TGTGCCAGCAGTCGGACTAGCGGGGGGTTGGATACGCAGTATTTT.

This clonotype was detected ten times or more. The chain couples TRBV12-3 or TRBV12-4 to TRBJ2-7, with D tentatively TRBD2 (6 bases). V dropped 4 bases and J dropped 3 bases, with 16 bases sitting between them. The CDR3 sequence is 15 residues long. The chain's CDR3 is CASSSPSHSGYEQYF. The DNA of the CDR3 is TGTGCCAGCAGTTCCCCCTCGCATAGCGGCTACGAGCAGTACTTC.

The gene calls are TRBV28 and TRBJ2-5; D is undetermined. There are 12 residues in the CDR3. The V and J ends lost 4 bases and 4 bases respectively, with 7 bases between them. Germline V gene data show CDR1 as MDHEN and CDR2 as SYDVKM. The CDR3 coding sequence is TGTGCCAGCAGTTCCTTAAGAGAGACCCAGTACTTC. Its protein product is CASSSLRETQYF. Full variable domain (missing parts from reference TRBV28 and TRBJ2-5): DVKVTQSSRYLVKRTGEKVFLECVQDMDHENMFWYRQDPGLGLRLIYFSYDVKMKEKGDIPEGYSVSREKKERFSLILESASTNQTSMYLCASSSLRETQYFGPGTRLLVL.

The chain employs TRBV5-1 and TRBJ2-7; 11 bases line up with TRBD2. Germline V gene lookup returns CDR1 SGHRS and CDR2 YFSETQ. The J segment lost 6 bases and the V segment lost 4 bases, leaving 9 bases of the junction unmatched. The CDR3 runs 15 residues. The CDR3 spells CASSPLVAGGGEQYF. CDR3 coding DNA: TGCGCCAGCAGCCCACTGGTAGCGGGAGGGGGCGAGCAGTACTTC.

V and J are TRBV9 and TRBJ2-5; 12 bases match TRBD2. J lost 1 base, V lost 2 bases, and 3 bases had no gene match. From germline, CDR1 is SGDLS and CDR2 YYNGEE. The CDR3 is made up of 16 amino acids. The chain's CDR3 is CASSVELAGGQETQYF. Written as DNA, the CDR3 is TGTGCCAGCAGCGTGGAACTAGCGGGGGGCCAAGAGACCCAGTACTTC.

The chain is built from TRBV14 and TRBJ1-6, with unresolved D. CDR3 length: 14 amino acids. Germline-derived CDR1 and CDR2 are SGHDN and FVKESK. Trimming left V 4 bases short and J 5 bases short, with 9 bases between. DNA of the CDR3: TGTGCCAGCAGCCTCGAGAGAAATAATTCACCCCTCCACTTT. The encoded protein is CASSLERNNSPLHF.

This chain joins TRBV20-1 and TRBJ2-5, with 9 nucleotides matching TRBD2. This CDR3 is 14 amino acids long. The J segment lost 1 base and the V segment lost 4 bases, leaving 4 bases of the junction unmatched. Germline V gives CDR1 DFQATT, CDR2 SNEGSKA (reference sequence). DNA for the CDR3: TGCAGTGCTAAAGTAGCGGGGGTCCAAGAGACCCAGTACTTC. It is translated as CSAKVAGVQETQYF.

This clonotype has a count of ten or more. This chain connects TRBV5-6 to TRBJ2-5; 9 nucleotides align to TRBD1. With V trimmed by 2 bases and J by 4 bases, 6 bases remained unmatched. Germline lookup yields CDR1 SGHDT and CDR2 YYEEEE. The CDR3 length is 15 residues. The CDR3 here is CASSLQGAPPETQYF. DNA of the CDR3: TGTGCCAGCAGCTTACAGGGGGCTCCTCCAGAGACCCAGTACTTC.

This clonotype appeared many times. The V gene is TRBV19, the J gene TRBJ2-1, with a possible D match to TRBD1 (6 bases). CDR1 and CDR2 from the germline V gene are LNHDA and SQIVND (reference sequence). The CDR3 extends over 16 amino acids. The V gene lost 4 bases and the J gene lost 0 bases, with 13 bases spanning the gap. As DNA, the CDR3 is TGTGCCAGTAGTACGGAGCTAGGGGGCTCCTACAATGAGCAGTTCTTC. The encoded protein is CASSTELGGSYNEQFF. Drawing the rest from reference TRBV19 and TRBJ2-1, the complete variable domain is DGGITQSPKYLFRKEGQNVTLSCEQNLNHDAMYWYRQDPGQGLRLIYYSQIVNDFQKGDIAEGYSVSREKKESFPLTVTSAQKNPTAFYLCASSTELGGSYNEQFFGPGTRLTVL.